The rows below give T cell receptor beta chains drawn from one sample of a study of T cell repertoires in cytomegalovirus infection. TCRdb ran MiXCR on the reads and lists one entry per CDR3 protein. The sample lists about 490,000 distinct CDR3 sequences; 26% were seen once. What was sequenced was PBMCs. Every receptor here comes from a human donor in good health (CMV status not recorded). Some clones in this sample may be carry-over from other donors' samples. CDR3s include the opening cysteine and the closing phenylalanine or tryptophan. The order of the fields is D gene, J gene, V gene, clone size, CDR3 protein, CDR3 DNA. D genes are given only for firm matches. A clone size is listed for some rows: how often the clone was seen (once, few, many), or a class if it is expanded.

NA | TRBJ1-1 | TRBV7-2 | NA | CASSLGVGGGNTEAFF | TGTGCCAGCAGCTTGGGGGTTGGGGGGGGTAACACTGAAGCTTTCTTT
NA | TRBJ2-1 | TRBV7-2 | many | CASSLTRAGNEQFF | TGTGCCAGCAGCTTAACGCGGGCCGGGAATGAGCAGTTCTTC
NA | TRBJ2-4 | TRBV12-3/TRBV12-4 | NA | CASSLRPGSGSDVPKDIQYF | TGTGCCAGCAGTTTAAGACCCGGCTCAGGGTCGGACGTCCCTAAGGACATTCAGTACTTC
NA | TRBJ1-2 | TRBV7-9 | many | CASSLGGDYGYTF | TGTGCCAGCAGCTTAGGAGGGGACTATGGCTACACCTTC
NA | TRBJ1-2 | TRBV15 | few | CATSRDQWTGYTF | TGTGCCACCAGCAGAGATCAATGGACGGGCTACACCTTC
TRBD1 | TRBJ2-7 | TRBV20-1 | NA | CSASKSVTGASEQYF | TGCAGTGCTAGTAAAAGCGTGACAGGGGCTTCCGAGCAGTACTTC
NA | TRBJ2-7 | TRBV6-6 | NA | CASRQGGVGYEQYF | TGTGCCAGCAGGCAAGGGGGGGTAGGATACGAGCAGTACTTC
TRBD1 | TRBJ2-7 | TRBV5-1 | once | CASRGQGVYEQYF | TGCGCCAGCAGGGGACAGGGGGTCTACGAGCAGTACTTC
NA | TRBJ2-7 | TRBV20-1 | NA | CSARRPPANEQYF | TGCAGCGCGAGGAGGCCCCCAGCCAACGAGCAGTACTTC
NA | TRBJ2-3 | TRBV7-3 | many | CASSLSVGRGGGSDTQYF | TGTGCCAGCAGCTTATCAGTTGGTCGCGGGGGCGGGTCAGATACGCAGTATTTT
NA | TRBJ1-2 | TRBV9 | NA | CASSVVEGTYGYTF | TGTGCCAGCAGCGTAGTCGAGGGCACCTATGGCTACACCTTC
TRBD2 | TRBJ2-1 | TRBV4-1 | NA | CASSPWASGRARGNEQFF | TGCGCCAGCAGCCCGTGGGCTAGCGGGAGGGCTCGGGGCAATGAGCAGTTCTTC
NA | TRBJ2-7 | TRBV20-1 | few | CSARDRVVEQYF | TGCAGTGCTAGAGATAGGGTGGTCGAGCAGTACTTC
NA | TRBJ1-5 | TRBV6-2/TRBV6-3 | NA | CASSTPGRQFRQHF | TGTGCCAGCAGTACCCCAGGGCGACAGTTTAGGCAGCATTTT
NA | TRBJ2-3 | TRBV2 | NA | CASTGDTQYF | TGTGCCAGCACCGGGGATACGCAGTATTTT
NA | TRBJ1-1 | TRBV27 | many | CASSLTGSDTEAFF | TGTGCCAGCAGTTTAACCGGGTCGGACACTGAAGCTTTCTTT
TRBD2 | TRBJ2-5 | TRBV5-4 | NA | CASSLGVAGGPETQYF | TGTGCCAGCAGCTTGGGGGTAGCGGGAGGGCCAGAGACCCAGTACTTC
TRBD1 | TRBJ1-6 | TRBV4-1 | many | CASSHPNDRAGSPLHF | TGCGCCAGCAGCCATCCGAACGACAGGGCTGGTTCACCCCTCCACTTT
NA | TRBJ1-1 | TRBV18 | many | CASSEGQRQGEAFF | TGTGCCAGCTCAGAAGGGCAGCGGCAAGGTGAAGCTTTCTTT